This T cell receptor (beta chain) is drawn from a study of cytomegalovirus exposure and HLA in healthy donors. This clone was counted a single time. Its antigen is not known. This CDR3 comprises 16 residues. V shed 0 bases, J shed 4 bases, and the junction held 6 bases outside the gene matches. Germline V CDR1 and CDR2: LGHNA, YSLEER. Findings and caveats of the study: Usually a TCR sequence was rare, but some public TCRs were found in many donors.

The study ran its PCR with 60 Vbeta and 13 Jbeta primers. Only in-frame clones appear in the TCRdb table, and some are missing; sequencing was by immunoSEQ multiplex PCR. The sample yields about 200,000 clones, around 79% seen once. This receptor was taken from a man between 18 and 29 years old in good health and CMV-seronegative. The chain is built from TRBV4-3 and TRBJ2-7; 10 positions agree with TRBD1. Material: PBMCs. The CDR3 nucleotides are TGCGCCAGCAGCCAAGAGTACAGGACAGGGGGTTACGAGCAGTACTTC. This sequence encodes CASSQEYRTGGYEQYF.